The entry below describes one T cell receptor (beta chain). The antigen is unknown. This sample stems from a study of cytomegalovirus exposure and HLA in healthy donors. Whole-study context: The roughly 670 first-cohort repertoires and the 120 or so validation repertoires shared the same platform, a later analysis reported. The study's findings and limits: Most TCR sequences showed up rarely, but some public TCRs showed up in many donors.

Trimming removed 5 bases from V and 1 base from J, with 8 bases in between. The germline gives CDR1 SGHTA, CDR2 FQGTGA. This CDR3 comprises 13 residues. Using immunoSEQ multiplex PCR, the repertoire was profiled, and TCRdb retains in-frame clones only, with some absent. Among under 75,000 clones listed, 70% to 90% were seen once. This clonotype originated in a young man in good health and CMV-seronegative. V is TRBV7-3 and J is TRBJ1-1; D not resolved. Sequences were obtained from PBMCs. CDR3 DNA sequence: TGTGCCAGCAGCGAACAGAAGAACACTGAAGCTTTCTTT. As protein: CASSEQKNTEAFF.